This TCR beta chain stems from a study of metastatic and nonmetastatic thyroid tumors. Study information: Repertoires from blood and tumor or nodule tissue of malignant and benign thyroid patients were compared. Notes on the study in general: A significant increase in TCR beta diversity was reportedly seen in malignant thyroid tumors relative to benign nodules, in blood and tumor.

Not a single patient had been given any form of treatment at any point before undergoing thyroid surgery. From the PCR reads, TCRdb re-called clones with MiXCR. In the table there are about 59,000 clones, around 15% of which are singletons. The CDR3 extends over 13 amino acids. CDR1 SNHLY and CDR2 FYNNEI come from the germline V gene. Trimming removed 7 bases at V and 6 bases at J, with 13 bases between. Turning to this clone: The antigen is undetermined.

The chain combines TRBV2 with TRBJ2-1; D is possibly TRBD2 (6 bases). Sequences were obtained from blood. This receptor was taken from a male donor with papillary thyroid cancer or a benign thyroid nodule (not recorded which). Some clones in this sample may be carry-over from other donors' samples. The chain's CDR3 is CASNWLAPNEQFF. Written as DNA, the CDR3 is TGTGCCAGCAATTGGCTAGCGCCCAATGAGCAGTTCTTC. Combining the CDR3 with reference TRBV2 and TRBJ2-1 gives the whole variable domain EPEVTQTPSHQVTQMGQEVILRCVPISNHLYFYWYRQILGQKVEFLVSFYNNEISEKSEIFDDQFSVERPDGSNFTLKIRSTKLEDSAMYFCASNWLAPNEQFFGPGTRLTVL.